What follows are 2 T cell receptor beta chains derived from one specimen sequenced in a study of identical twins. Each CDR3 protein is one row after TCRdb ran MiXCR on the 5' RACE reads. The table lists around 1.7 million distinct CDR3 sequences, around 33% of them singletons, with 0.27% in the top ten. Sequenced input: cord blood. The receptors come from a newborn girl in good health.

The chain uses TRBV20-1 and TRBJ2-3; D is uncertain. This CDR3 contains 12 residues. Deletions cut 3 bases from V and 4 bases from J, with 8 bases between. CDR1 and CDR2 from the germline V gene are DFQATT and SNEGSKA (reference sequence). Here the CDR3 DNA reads TGCAGTGCTAGGTTGTTAGCAGATACGCAGTATTTT. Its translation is CSARLLADTQYF.

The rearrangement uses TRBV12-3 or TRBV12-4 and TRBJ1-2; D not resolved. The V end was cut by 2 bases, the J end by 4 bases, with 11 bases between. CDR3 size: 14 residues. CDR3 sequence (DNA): TGTGCCAGCAGTTTACAGACCAATATCTATGGCTACACCTTC. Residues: CASSLQTNIYGYTF.